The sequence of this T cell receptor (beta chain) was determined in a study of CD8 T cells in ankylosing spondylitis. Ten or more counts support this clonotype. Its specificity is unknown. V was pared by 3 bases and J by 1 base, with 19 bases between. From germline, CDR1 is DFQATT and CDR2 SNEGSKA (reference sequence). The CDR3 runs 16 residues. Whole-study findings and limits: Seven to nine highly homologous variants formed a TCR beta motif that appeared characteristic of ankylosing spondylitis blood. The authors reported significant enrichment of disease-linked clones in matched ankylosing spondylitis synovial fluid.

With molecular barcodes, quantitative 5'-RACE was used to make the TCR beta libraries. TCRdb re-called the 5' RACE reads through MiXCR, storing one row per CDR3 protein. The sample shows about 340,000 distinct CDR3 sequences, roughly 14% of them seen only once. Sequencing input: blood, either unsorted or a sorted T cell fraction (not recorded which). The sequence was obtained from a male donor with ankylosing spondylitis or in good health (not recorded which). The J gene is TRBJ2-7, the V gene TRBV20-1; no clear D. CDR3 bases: TGCAGTGCTAGCCCGACACGAAAAACCCTATCCTACGAGCAGTACTTC. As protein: CSASPTRKTLSYEQYF.